This TCR beta chain emerged from a study of T cell repertoires in cytomegalovirus infection. Study-level background: Signatures in public TCR beta sequences pointed to both CMV infection and matching HLA type.

Trimming pared 3 bases from V and 2 bases from J, leaving 8 bases between. CDR1 and CDR2 (germline): SGHVS, FQNEAQ. The CDR3 contains 14 residues. TCRdb reanalysed the reads using MiXCR and keeps one entry per CDR3 protein. This sample carries approximately 990,000 distinct CDR3 sequences, approximately 31% of them seen once, and the ten largest clones take 13%. Whole-study findings and limits: HLA-C-restricted CMV-specific TCR beta clonotypes were dominant in the ex vivo response.

This clonotype was counted ten times or more. Its antigen is undetermined. This receptor was obtained from a human donor in good health (CMV status not recorded). Some clones in this sample may be carry-over from other donors' samples. The sample consisted of cultured CD8+ T cells from PBMCs, taken from culture after CMV antigen stimulation. V gene TRBV7-8 combines with J gene TRBJ2-1; the D call may be TRBD1 or TRBD2 (6 bases each). Here the CDR3 DNA reads TGTGCCAGCAGCTTTAGGGGGGCCTACAATGAGCAGTTCTTC. Translating gives CASSFRGAYNEQFF.